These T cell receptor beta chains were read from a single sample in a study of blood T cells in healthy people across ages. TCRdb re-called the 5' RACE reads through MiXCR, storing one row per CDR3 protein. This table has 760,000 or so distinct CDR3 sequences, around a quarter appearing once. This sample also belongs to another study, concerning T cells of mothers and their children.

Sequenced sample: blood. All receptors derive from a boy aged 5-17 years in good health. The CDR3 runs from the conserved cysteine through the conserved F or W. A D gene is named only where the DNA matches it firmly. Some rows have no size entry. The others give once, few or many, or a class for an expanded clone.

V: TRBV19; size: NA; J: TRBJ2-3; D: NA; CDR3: CASKEGSDTDTQYF; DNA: TGTGCCAGTAAAGAGGGGTCGGACACAGATACGCAGTATTTT
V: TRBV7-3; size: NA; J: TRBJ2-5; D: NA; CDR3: CASSQLDRETQYF; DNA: TGTGCCAGCAGCCAACTAGACCGAGAGACCCAGTACTTC
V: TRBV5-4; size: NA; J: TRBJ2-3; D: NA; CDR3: CASSLLTHGGTDTQYF; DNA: TGTGCCAGCAGCTTGTTAACCCACGGAGGCACAGATACGCAGTATTTT
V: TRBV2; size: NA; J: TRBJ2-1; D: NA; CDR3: CASSEGGGQSAYNEQFF; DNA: TGTGCCAGCAGTGAAGGGGGAGGACAGAGTGCCTACAATGAGCAGTTCTTC
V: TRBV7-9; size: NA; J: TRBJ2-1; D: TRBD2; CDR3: CASSGRGDYNEQFF; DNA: TGTGCCAGCAGCGGGCGGGGGGACTACAATGAGCAGTTCTTC
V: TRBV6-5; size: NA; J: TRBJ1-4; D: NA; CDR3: CASRAGWKLFF; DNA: TGTGCCAGCAGGGCGGGGTGGAAACTGTTTTTT
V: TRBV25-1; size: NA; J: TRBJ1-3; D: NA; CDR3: CATKGGLRNTIYF; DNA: TGTGCCACAAAGGGGGGGTTGAGAAACACCATATATTTT
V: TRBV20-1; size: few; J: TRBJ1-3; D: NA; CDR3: CSATGLSSGNTIYF; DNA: TGCAGTGCTACCGGGTTGAGCTCTGGAAACACCATATATTTT
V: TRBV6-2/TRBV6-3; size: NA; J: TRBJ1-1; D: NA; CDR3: CASSYLGPEAFF; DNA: TGTGCCAGCAGTTACTTGGGCCCTGAAGCTTTCTTT
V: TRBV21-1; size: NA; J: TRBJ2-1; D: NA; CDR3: CASSGGDFSNEQFF; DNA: TGCGCCAGCAGCGGGGGGGACTTCTCCAATGAGCAGTTCTTC
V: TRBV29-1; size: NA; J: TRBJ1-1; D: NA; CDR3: CSAGRGVGAEAFF; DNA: TGCAGCGCCGGGCGGGGGGTTGGTGCTGAAGCTTTCTTT
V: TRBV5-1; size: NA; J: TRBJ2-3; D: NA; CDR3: CASSSIAKDTQYF; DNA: TGCGCCAGCAGCTCCATAGCAAAAGATACGCAGTATTTT
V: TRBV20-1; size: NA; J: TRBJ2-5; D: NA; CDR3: CSASTWQETQYF; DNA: TGCAGTGCTAGTACCTGGCAAGAGACCCAGTACTTC
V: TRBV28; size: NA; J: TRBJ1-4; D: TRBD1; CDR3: CASSPPGGVSEKLFF; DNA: TGTGCCAGCAGTCCACCAGGGGGCGTAAGTGAAAAACTGTTTTTT
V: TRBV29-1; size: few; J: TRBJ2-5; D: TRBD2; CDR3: CSAVLAGGREEETQYF; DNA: TGCAGCGCGGTACTAGCGGGGGGCCGCGAGGAAGAGACCCAGTACTTC
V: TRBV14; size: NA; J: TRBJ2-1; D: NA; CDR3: CASSQYRISSYNEQFF; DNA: TGTGCCAGCAGCCAATATCGGATCTCCTCCTACAATGAGCAGTTCTTC
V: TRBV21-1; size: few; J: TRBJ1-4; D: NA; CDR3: CASSKVPRSTNEKLFF; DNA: TGTGCCAGCAGCAAGGTCCCCCGATCAACTAATGAAAAACTGTTTTTT
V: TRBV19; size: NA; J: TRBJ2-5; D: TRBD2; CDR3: CASSITSSGFETQYF; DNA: TGTGCCAGTAGTATTACGTCTAGCGGGTTTGAGACCCAGTACTTC
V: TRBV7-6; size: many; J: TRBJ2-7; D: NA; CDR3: CASSSGTGDYEQYF; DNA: TGTGCCAGCAGCTCCGGGACGGGGGACTACGAGCAGTACTTC
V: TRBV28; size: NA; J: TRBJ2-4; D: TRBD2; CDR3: CATGASGSQAKNIQYF; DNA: TGTGCCACGGGGGCTAGCGGGAGTCAGGCCAAAAACATTCAGTACTTC
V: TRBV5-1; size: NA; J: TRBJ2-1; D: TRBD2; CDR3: CASFGTSPYNEQFF; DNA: TGCGCCAGCTTTGGGACTAGTCCCTACAATGAGCAGTTCTTC
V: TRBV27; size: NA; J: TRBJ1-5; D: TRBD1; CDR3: CASSIQGAGQPQHF; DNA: TGTGCCAGCAGTATACAGGGGGCTGGGCAGCCCCAGCATTTT